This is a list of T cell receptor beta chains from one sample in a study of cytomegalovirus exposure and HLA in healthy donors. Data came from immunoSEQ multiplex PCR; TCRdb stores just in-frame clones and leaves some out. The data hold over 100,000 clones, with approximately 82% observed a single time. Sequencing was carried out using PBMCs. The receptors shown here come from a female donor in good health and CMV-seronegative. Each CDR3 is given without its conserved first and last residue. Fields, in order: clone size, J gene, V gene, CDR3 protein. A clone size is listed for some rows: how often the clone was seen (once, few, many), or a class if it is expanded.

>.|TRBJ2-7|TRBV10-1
ASSPRDSEQY
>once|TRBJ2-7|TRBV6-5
TRRDGSPYEQY
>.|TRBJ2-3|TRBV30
AWSGKGLAGNTQY
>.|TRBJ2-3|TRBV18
ASSPRTSGSTDTQY
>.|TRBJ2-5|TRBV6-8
ASSSPGLAGVWEQY
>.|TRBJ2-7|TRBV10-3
AISKEGLGDEQY
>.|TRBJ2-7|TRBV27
ASSPNSGISYEQY
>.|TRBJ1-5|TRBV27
ASSLSDRYQPQH
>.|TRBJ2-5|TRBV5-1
ASRPKGGYQTGSETQY
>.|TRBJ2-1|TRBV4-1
ASSSYLAAYNEQF
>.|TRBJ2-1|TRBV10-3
AISDKGQGEQF
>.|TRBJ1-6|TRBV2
ASTDNYNSPLH
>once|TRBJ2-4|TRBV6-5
ASTWTGVAKNIQY
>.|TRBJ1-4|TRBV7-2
ASSNRDFTNEKLF
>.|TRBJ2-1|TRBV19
ASSIETSGRPGEQF
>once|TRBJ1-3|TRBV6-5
ASSDEDGGNTIY
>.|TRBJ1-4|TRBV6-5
AKDGGRLVEKLF
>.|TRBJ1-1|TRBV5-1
ASSFTGGEAF
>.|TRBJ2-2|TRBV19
ASTENRAGTGELF
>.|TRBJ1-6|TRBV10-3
AISQQGNSPLH
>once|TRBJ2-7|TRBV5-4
ASSGTNYEQY
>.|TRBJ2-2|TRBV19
ASRKLNEAAGELF
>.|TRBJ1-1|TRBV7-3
ASSATGEAEAF
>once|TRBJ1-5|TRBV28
ASSLGRNNQPQH
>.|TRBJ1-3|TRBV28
ASSAGQGPSGGNTIY
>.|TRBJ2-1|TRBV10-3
ASWDRGPNEQF
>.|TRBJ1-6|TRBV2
ATYLSGTGRWSPDNSPLH
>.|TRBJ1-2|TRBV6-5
ANSKGGGLNYGYT
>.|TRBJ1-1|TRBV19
ASSPIFDTEAF
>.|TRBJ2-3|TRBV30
AWTGTVSTDTQY
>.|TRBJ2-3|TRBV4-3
ASSQDSLAGMTDTQY
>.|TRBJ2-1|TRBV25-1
ASSGTPGYYNEQF
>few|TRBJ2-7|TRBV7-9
ASGPKTVTFAYEQY
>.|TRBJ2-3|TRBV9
ASSVANLGTDTQY
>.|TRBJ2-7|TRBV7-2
ASSFLTGPRSFYEQY
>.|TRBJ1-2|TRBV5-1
ASSTGGNYGYT
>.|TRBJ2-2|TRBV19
ASGQSNTGELF
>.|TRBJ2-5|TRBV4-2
ASSLAGTSGRGETQY
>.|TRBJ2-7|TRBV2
ASSGVAGGYEQY
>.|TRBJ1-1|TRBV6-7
ASRAGGTEAF
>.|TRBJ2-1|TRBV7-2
ASSFGRNGGEQF
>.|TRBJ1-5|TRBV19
ASSDRGLGAQH
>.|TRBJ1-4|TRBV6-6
ASSYPGATNEKLF
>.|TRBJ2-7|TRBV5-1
ASRRTVPEQY
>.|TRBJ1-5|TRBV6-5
ASSYGTPSNQPQH
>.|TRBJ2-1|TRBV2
ASRALRGRSYNEQF
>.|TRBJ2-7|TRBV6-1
AIYRGDRESYEQY
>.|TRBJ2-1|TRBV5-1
ASSLLAGDYNEQF
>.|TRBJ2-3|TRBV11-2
ASSSIGADTQY
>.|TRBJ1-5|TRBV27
ASSTGQVSNQPQH